The 20 T cell receptor beta chains in this list originate from one sample, sequenced in a study of T cell responses to AZD1222 COVID-19 vaccine. Generated by immunoSEQ multiplex PCR, the TCRdb table keeps only in-frame clones and is missing some. The sample holds around 150,000 clones, almost 95% seen once. This sample comprised peripheral blood, obtained on day 0 of AZD1222 vaccination. These receptors originate from an adult in good health.

The chain links TRBV10-1 to TRBJ2-7; tentatively, D is TRBD1 or TRBD2 (5 bases each). The CDR3 has 12 amino acids. The V gene's germline CDR1 is WNHNN and CDR2 SYGVQD (reference sequence). V was cut by 11 bases and J by 2 bases, with 13 bases left in between. The CDR3 is CAWAGAPYEQYF. DNA for the CDR3: TGCGCCTGGGCCGGGGCGCCCTACGAGCAGTACTTC.

The chain links TRBV9 to TRBJ1-1; D call uncertain. The V end lost 7 bases, the J end lost 0 bases, and 16 bases lay between the germline ends. Germline lookup yields CDR1 SGDLS and CDR2 YYNGEE. The CDR3 consists of 15 residues. The chain's CDR3 is CASGRGGDMNTEAFF. As DNA, the CDR3 is TGTGCCAGCGGACGAGGTGGTGACATGAACACTGAAGCTTTCTTT.

This chain links TRBV12-3 or TRBV12-4 with TRBJ2-1; maybe TRBD2 (6 bases). V lost 7 bases and J lost 8, with 15 bases in between. The CDR3 loop spans 13 amino acids. The CDR3 protein is CASNFAGIDEQFF. The CDR3 nucleotides are TGTGCCAGCAATTTTGCGGGGATCGATGAGCAGTTCTTC.

This chain connects TRBV28 to TRBJ1-4; no clear D gene. Germline V gives CDR1 MDHEN, CDR2 SYDVKM. V was pared by 7 bases and J by 0 bases, with 12 bases between. The CDR3 is made up of 15 amino acids. The CDR3: CASTLDGATNEKLFF. DNA for the CDR3: TGTGCCAGCACCTTGGACGGTGCAACTAATGAAAAACTGTTTTTT.

V usage is TRBV12-3 or TRBV12-4 and J usage is TRBJ1-2; TRBD1 might be the D (5 bases). This CDR3 region has 13 residues. The V end was cut by 3 bases, the J end by 1 base, with 6 bases between. The CDR3 DNA is TGTGCCAGCAGTTTCAGGGATAACTATGGCTACACCTTC. This sequence encodes CASSFRDNYGYTF.

The chain recombines TRBV9 with TRBJ2-5; 7 positions match TRBD2. The CDR3 loop spans 14 amino acids. CDR1 and CDR2 (germline): SGDLS, YYNGEE. The J segment lost 3 bases and the V segment lost 2 bases, leaving 4 bases of the junction unmatched. In DNA form, the CDR3 reads TGTGCCAGCAGCGTTAGGGAGGGAAAAGAGACCCAGTACTTC. Protein sequence: CASSVREGKETQYF.

CDR3 nucleotides: TGTGCCAGCTCACTTTCGGCCGGGACATCTACTGAAGCTTTCTTT. Its translation is CASSLSAGTSTEAFF. The chain joins TRBV18 to TRBJ1-1, with D perhaps TRBD1 (6 bases). Trimming took 4 bases from V and 5 from J, leaving 17 bases between them. Germline CDR1 reads KGHSH; CDR2 reads LQKENI. CDR3 size: 15 residues.

The chain uses TRBV19 and TRBJ1-2; D is possibly TRBD1 (6 bases). The V gene's germline CDR1 is LNHDA and CDR2 SQIVND (reference sequence). Between the trimmed V and J ends, which lost 9 bases and 2 bases, there was a span of 10 bases. CDR3 size: 12 residues. CDR3 protein: CASWDTNYGYTF. The DNA of the CDR3 is TGTGCCAGCTGGGACACCAACTATGGCTACACCTTC. The entire variable domain, with the rest obtained from reference TRBV19 and TRBJ1-2, is as follows: DGGITQSPKYLFRKEGQNVTLSCEQNLNHDAMYWYRQDPGQGLRLIYYSQIVNDFQKGDIAEGYSVSREKKESFPLTVTSAQKNPTAFYLCASWDTNYGYTFGSGTRLTVV.

The chain recombines TRBV6-5 with TRBJ1-2; the match to TRBD1 covers 9 bases. V was pared by 2 bases and J by 8 bases, with 3 bases of the junction left unmatched. Per the germline V gene, CDR1 is MNHEY and CDR2 is SVGAGI. This CDR3 contains 13 residues. CDR3 sequence reads: CASSYGQGFGYTF. Written as DNA, the CDR3 is TGTGCCAGCAGTTACGGACAGGGGTTCGGCTACACCTTC.

The chain recombines TRBV6-2 or TRBV6-3 with TRBJ2-7, with TRBD1 matching 9 bases. Germline CDR1 reads MNHEY; CDR2 reads SVGEGT. This CDR3 has 18 residues. V lost 2 bases, J lost 5 bases, and 16 bases stayed unmatched. The CDR3 here is CASSYPVLTGGKFNEQYF. The CDR3 DNA reads as TGTGCCAGCAGTTACCCCGTCCTCACAGGGGGCAAGTTTAACGAGCAGTACTTC.

This clone appeared a few times. The chain links TRBV24-1 to TRBJ2-2; no clear D gene. V was pared by 3 bases and J by 1 base, with 8 bases between. This CDR3 spans 15 amino acids. Germline V gene data show CDR1 as KGHDR and CDR2 as SFDVKD. The CDR3 DNA reads as TGTGCCACCAGTGATCCCCGGAGGAACACCGGGGAGCTGTTTTTT. Its protein is CATSDPRRNTGELFF.

This chain connects TRBV11-2 to TRBJ2-3; D is perhaps TRBD1 (5 bases). V dropped 1 base and J dropped 2 bases, with 7 bases sitting between them. Germline loops: CDR1 SGHAT, CDR2 FQNNGV. This CDR3 is built from 14 residues. The CDR3 here is CASSLGGTTDTQYF. CDR3 DNA sequence: TGTGCCAGCAGCTTAGGGGGCACCACAGATACGCAGTATTTT.

This clone has just one count. The chain is built from TRBV7-7 and TRBJ2-7, with D maybe TRBD2 (5 bases). V lost 5 bases, J lost 3 bases, and 14 bases lay in between. The CDR3 is made up of 14 amino acids. The germline V gene encodes CDR1 SSHAT and CDR2 FNYEAQ (reference sequence). CDR3 bases: TGTGCCAGCAGCCACCGGGATCGCGACTACGAGCAGTACTTC. It codes for CASSHRDRDYEQYF.

The genes are TRBV5-1 and TRBJ2-2; 8 nucleotides align to TRBD1. Germline values: CDR1 SGHRS, CDR2 YFSETQ. V gave up 1 base and J gave up 2 bases; unmatched junction bases: 4. This CDR3 has 16 residues. The CDR3 DNA is TGCGCCAGCAGCTTGACAGGGGGAGTAAACACCGGGGAGCTGTTTTTT. It is translated as CASSLTGGVNTGELFF.

The V call is TRBV2, the J call TRBJ2-7, with 9 positions matching TRBD1. Losses at the gene ends were 4 bases for V and 3 bases for J; bases not matched to a gene: 7. Germline V CDR1 and CDR2: SNHLY, FYNNEI. The CDR3 runs 15 residues. CDR3 coding DNA: TGTGCCAGCAGTGCGACGGGACAGGGAAACTACGAGCAGTACTTC. It codes for CASSATGQGNYEQYF. Using reference TRBV2 and TRBJ2-7 for the parts outside the CDR3, the full variable domain is EPEVTQTPSHQVTQMGQEVILRCVPISNHLYFYWYRQILGQKVEFLVSFYNNEISEKSEIFDDQFSVERPDGSNFTLKIRSTKLEDSAMYFCASSATGQGNYEQYFGPGTRLTVT.

The chain recombines TRBV21-1 with TRBJ1-1; the table assigns TRBD1, which was not confirmed against the DNA. TRBV21-1 is deemed a pseudogene. This CDR3 comprises 16 residues. The CDR3 loop is CASSKDGIMHNTEAFF. The CDR3 DNA reads as TGTGCCAGCAGCAAAGATGGCATTATGCATAACACTGAAGCTTTCTTT.

The rearrangement joins TRBV24-1 to TRBJ1-4, with a weak D call TRBD1 (5 bases). CDR3 length equals 16 residues. From germline, CDR1 is KGHDR and CDR2 SFDVKD. With 5 bases removed from V and 3 bases from J, the gap between germline ends came to 15 bases. The CDR3 spells CATSGGRDAPNEKLFF. In DNA, the CDR3 is TGTGCCACCAGTGGAGGCAGGGATGCACCTAATGAAAAACTGTTTTTT.

The chain recombines TRBV11-2 with TRBJ2-3; 14 positions agree with TRBD2. The V gene end was trimmed by 0 bases and the J gene end by 4 bases; junction bases not matched to a gene: 6. Germline values: CDR1 SGHAT, CDR2 FQNNGV. The CDR3 extends over 18 amino acids. CDR3 residues: CASSLDSGLAGVPDTQYF. The CDR3 DNA reads TGTGCCAGCAGCTTAGATTCGGGACTAGCGGGAGTTCCAGATACGCAGTATTTT.

The chain is built from TRBV5-1 and TRBJ1-2, with D unresolved. Germline lookup yields CDR1 SGHRS and CDR2 YFSETQ. This CDR3 has 16 residues. Trimming cost V 0 bases and J 4 bases, with 16 bases left between them. CDR3: CASSLDRGGSSYGYTF. The CDR3 DNA reads TGCGCCAGCAGCTTGGATCGGGGAGGGTCGAGCTATGGCTACACCTTC.

On this clone itself: This CDR3 is also generated by other DNA sequences in the sample. This chain links TRBV30 with TRBJ1-5; 8 bases match TRBD1. CDR3 length: 13 residues. V lost 0 bases to trimming and J lost 5 bases; unmatched junction nucleotides: 0. Germline CDR1 and CDR2: GTSNPN and SVGIG (reference sequence). Here the CDR3 DNA reads TGTGCCTGGAGTGTACAGGGGGATCAGCCCCAGCATTTT. Its translation: CAWSVQGDQPQHF.